What follows are 10 T cell receptor beta chains derived from one specimen sequenced in a study of blood T cell repertoires in COVID-19 (dated by TCRdb to the early 2020s). Libraries were prepared through the immunoSEQ multiplex PCR assay. The clones in this table, taken by TCRdb from immuneACCESS, are in-frame only. Not every clone is retained; where verified, under half of the shortfall comes from an unresolved V gene, and the cause of the rest is unknown. This sample has 300,000 to 400,000 clones in its table, and approximately 87% of those were observed once. 3% to 4% of the sample goes to the ten largest clones. Sequencing was carried out using peripheral blood. These receptor sequences come from a woman in her 50s with active or convalescent COVID-19.

The chain joins TRBV4-3 to TRBJ2-5, with unresolved D. The V gene lost 0 bases and the J gene lost 8 bases, with 10 bases spanning the gap. The CDR3 runs to 13 residues. The germline V gene encodes CDR1 LGHNA and CDR2 YSLEER. CDR3 in DNA: TGCGCCAGCAGCCAAGATATCGCGGCAACCCAGTACTTC. This sequence encodes CASSQDIAATQYF.

This chain uses TRBV4-2 with TRBJ1-2; 9 bases line up with TRBD1. CDR3 size: 16 residues. V gave up 6 bases and J gave up 2 bases; unmatched junction bases: 10. Germline-derived CDR1 and CDR2 are LGHNA and YNFKEQ. In DNA form, the CDR3 reads TGTGCCAGCAGTCTTAATTCGGGACAGGGAAACTATGGCTACACCTTC. Residues: CASSLNSGQGNYGYTF.

V gene TRBV5-1 combines with J gene TRBJ1-5, with D perhaps matching TRBD1 (6 bases). Germline V lookup: CDR1 SGHRS, CDR2 YFSETQ. Between the trimmed V and J ends, which lost 1 base and 5 bases, there was a span of 13 bases. The CDR3 runs 15 residues. Here the CDR3 DNA reads TGCGCCAGCAGCTTGTCATCAGGGGTAGATCAGCCCCAGCATTTT. Translated, it gives CASSLSSGVDQPQHF.

The CDR3 DNA reads TGTGCCAGCAGCCGCCCTAGCGGGGGGCACAATGAGCAGTTCTTC. Translated: CASSRPSGGHNEQFF. This chain links TRBV3-1 (or the pseudogene TRBV3-2) with TRBJ2-1, with 11 bases matching TRBD2. Germline V gene lookup returns CDR1 LGHDT and CDR2 YNNKEL (reference sequence). CDR3 length: 15 residues. Trimming removed 4 bases from V and 5 bases from J; junction bases left unmatched: 4.

The rearrangement uses TRBV2 and TRBJ2-7; the match to TRBD1 covers 8 bases. CDR1 is SNHLY, CDR2 FYNNEI, per germline. The V gene end was trimmed by 8 bases and the J gene end by 5 bases; junction bases not matched to a gene: 5. This CDR3 comprises 12 residues. The CDR3 here is CASFRQGHEQYF. The DNA for the CDR3 is TGTGCCAGCTTTCGACAGGGGCACGAGCAGTACTTC.

The chain employs TRBV15 and TRBJ2-1; the match to TRBD2 covers 13 bases. This CDR3 region has 15 residues. J was trimmed by 4 bases and V by 6 bases; bases with no gene match: 3. Per germline, CDR1 LNHNV and CDR2 YYDKDF (reference sequence). CDR3 protein: CATSRTSGSYNEQFF. CDR3 bases: TGTGCCACCAGTAGGACTAGCGGGAGTTACAATGAGCAGTTCTTC.

This clone appeared a few times. V gene TRBV11-3 combines with J gene TRBJ2-1, with D possibly matching TRBD1 (6 bases). The ends were cut back, 4 bases at V and 5 bases at J, with 15 bases in the middle. Per the germline V gene, CDR1 is SGHNT and CDR2 is YENEEA. This CDR3 comprises 15 residues. CDR3 sequence reads: CASSSGERSHNEQFF. CDR3 coding DNA: TGTGCCAGCAGCTCAGGGGAGAGGTCCCACAATGAGCAGTTCTTC.

The genes are TRBV9 and TRBJ1-6; the D is unclear. CDR3 length: 14 residues. The ends were cut back, 0 bases at V and 5 bases at J, with 6 bases in the middle. CDR1 and CDR2 from the germline V gene are SGDLS and YYNGEE. CDR3 nucleotide sequence: TGTGCCAGCAGCGTAGTGGCAGATAATTCACCCCTCCACTTT. Translating gives CASSVVADNSPLHF.

V and J are TRBV3-1 (or the pseudogene TRBV3-2) and TRBJ1-5; D remains ambiguous. The V gene lost 0 bases and the J gene lost 11 bases, with 14 bases spanning the gap. CDR3 size: 14 residues. CDR1 and CDR2 from the germline V gene are LGHDT and YNNKEL (reference sequence). In DNA, the CDR3 is TGTGCCAGCAGCCAAGATCCGGAGGGATGGGCCCAGCATTTT. It translates to CASSQDPEGWAQHF.

The rearrangement links TRBV4-1 to TRBJ2-7; no clear D. Trimming took 0 bases from V and 5 from J, leaving 14 bases between them. CDR1 is MGHRA, CDR2 YSYEKL, per germline. The length of the CDR3 is 15 residues. This chain's CDR3 is CASSQDLSGYDEQYF. The CDR3 DNA sequence: TGCGCCAGCAGCCAAGATCTCTCCGGGTACGACGAGCAGTACTTC.